The rows below give T cell receptor beta chains drawn from one sample of a study of blood T cell repertoires in COVID-19. Profiled with immunoSEQ multiplex PCR; TCRdb holds only in-frame clones, not every one. The sample has some 200,000 clones, approximately 79% seen once; the top ten hold 13% to 15%. The sample comprised peripheral blood. The receptors derive from a man aged 25-40 years with active or convalescent COVID-19. The CDR3 runs from the conserved cysteine through the conserved F or W. The order of the fields is clone size, CDR3 length, J gene, D gene, V gene, CDR3 protein, CDR3 DNA. A D gene is named only where the DNA matches it firmly. Size is stated for part of the rows, as once, few or many counts, or as a class when the clone is expanded.

NA | 12 | TRBJ1-1 | NA | TRBV7-6 | CASRNFNTEAFF | TGTGCCAGCAGGAACTTTAACACTGAAGCTTTCTTT
few | 13 | TRBJ1-6 | NA | TRBV7-2 | CASSLGGGSPLHF | TGTGCCAGCAGCTTAGGGGGGGGCTCACCCCTCCACTTT
once | 14 | TRBJ1-2 | NA | TRBV28 | CASSFLRGGYGYTF | TGTGCCAGCAGTTTTTTACGGGGGGGCTATGGCTACACCTTC
once | 11 | TRBJ2-1 | NA | TRBV5-1 | CASSFLDEQFF | TGCGCCAGCAGCTTTTTAGATGAGCAGTTCTTC
NA | 14 | TRBJ1-2 | NA | TRBV6-5 | CASSYAGVRYGYTF | TGTGCCAGCAGTTACGCGGGGGTGAGGTATGGCTACACCTTC
once | 17 | TRBJ1-5 | TRBD1 | TRBV27 | CASSARQGRGSNQPQHF | TGTGCCAGCAGTGCGCGACAGGGTCGGGGGAGCAATCAGCCCCAGCATTTT
NA | 13 | TRBJ1-1 | NA | TRBV7-9 | CASSEAMRTEAFF | TGTGCCAGCAGCGAGGCTATGAGGACTGAAGCTTTCTTT
NA | 11 | TRBJ1-1 | NA | TRBV6-5 | CASRDKFKAFF | TGTGCCAGCAGGGACAAATTTAAAGCTTTCTTT
NA | 19 | TRBJ2-2 | TRBD1 | TRBV19 | CASSIDVFDRGLSAGELFF | TGTGCCAGTAGTATAGATGTTTTCGACAGGGGGCTTTCTGCCGGGGAGCTGTTTTTT
NA | 14 | TRBJ1-3 | NA | TRBV30 | CAWTSDYSGNTIYF | TGTGCCTGGACCTCCGACTACTCTGGAAACACCATATATTTT